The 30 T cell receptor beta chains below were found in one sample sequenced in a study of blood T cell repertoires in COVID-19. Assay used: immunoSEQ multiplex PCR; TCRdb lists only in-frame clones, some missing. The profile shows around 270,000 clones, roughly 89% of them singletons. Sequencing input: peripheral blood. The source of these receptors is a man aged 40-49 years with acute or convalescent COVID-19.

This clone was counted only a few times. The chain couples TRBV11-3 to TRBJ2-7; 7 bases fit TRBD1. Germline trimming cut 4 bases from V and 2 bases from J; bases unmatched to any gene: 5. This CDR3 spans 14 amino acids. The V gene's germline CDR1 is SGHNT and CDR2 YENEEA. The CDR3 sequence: CASSYRGTTYEQYF. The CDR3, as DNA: TGTGCCAGCAGCTACAGGGGTACGACCTACGAGCAGTACTTC. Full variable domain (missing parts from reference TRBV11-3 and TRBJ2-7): EAGVVQSPRYKIIEKKQPVAFWCNPISGHNTLYWYLQNLGQGPELLIRYENEEAVDDSQLPKDRFSAERLKGVDSTLKIQPAELGDSAVYLCASSYRGTTYEQYFGPGTRLTVT.

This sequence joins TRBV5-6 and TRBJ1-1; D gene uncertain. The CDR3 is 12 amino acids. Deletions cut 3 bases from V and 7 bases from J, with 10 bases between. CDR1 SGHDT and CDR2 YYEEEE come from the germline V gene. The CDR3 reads CASSSERNEAFF. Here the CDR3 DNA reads TGTGCCAGCAGCTCGGAGAGGAATGAAGCTTTCTTT.

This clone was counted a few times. CDR3 amino acids: CASSPYVGQGFYEQYF. CDR3 bases: TGTGCCAGTAGTCCCTACGTAGGACAGGGGTTTTACGAGCAGTACTTC. This chain links TRBV19 with TRBJ2-7; TRBD1 matches 9 bases. The ends lost 5 bases at V and 4 bases at J; junction bases unmatched: 12. Germline CDR1 LNHDA, CDR2 SQIVND (reference sequence). The CDR3 runs to 16 residues.

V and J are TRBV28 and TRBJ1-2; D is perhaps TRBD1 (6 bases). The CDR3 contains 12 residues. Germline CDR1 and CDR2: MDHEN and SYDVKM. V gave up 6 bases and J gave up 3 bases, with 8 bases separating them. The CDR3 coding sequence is TGTGCCAGCAGCCCAGGGGACTATGGCTACACCTTC. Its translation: CASSPGDYGYTF.

CDR3 sequence (DNA): TGTGCCAGCAGCTTGGGTCGGGAAACTGAAGCTTTCTTT. This codes for CASSLGRETEAFF. The V gene is TRBV5-4, the J gene TRBJ1-1; unclear D gene. The V gene lost 0 bases and the J gene lost 5 bases, with 8 bases spanning the gap. CDR1 is SGHNT and CDR2 is YYREEE in the germline V gene (reference sequence). The CDR3 loop spans 13 amino acids.

CDR3 region: CASIPSGRAEAFF. The DNA of the CDR3 is TGTGCCAGCATACCTTCGGGAAGGGCTGAAGCTTTCTTT. The chain combines TRBV6-6 with TRBJ1-1; D is unclear. The germline CDR1 and CDR2 sequences are MNHNY and SVGAGI (reference sequence). The CDR3 sequence is 13 residues long. V was cut by 7 bases and J by 6 bases, with 15 bases left in between.

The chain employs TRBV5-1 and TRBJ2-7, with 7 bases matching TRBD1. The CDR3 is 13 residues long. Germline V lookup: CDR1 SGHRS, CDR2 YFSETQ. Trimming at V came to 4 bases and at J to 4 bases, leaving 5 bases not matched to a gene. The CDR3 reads CASSPDRTYEQYF. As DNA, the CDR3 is TGCGCCAGCAGCCCGGACAGGACGTACGAGCAGTACTTC.

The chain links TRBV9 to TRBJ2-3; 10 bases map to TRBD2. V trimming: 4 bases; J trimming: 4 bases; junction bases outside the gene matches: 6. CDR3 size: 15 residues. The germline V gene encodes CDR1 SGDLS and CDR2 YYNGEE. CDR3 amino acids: CASSPPGLASDTQYF. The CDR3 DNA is TGTGCCAGCAGCCCTCCGGGACTAGCGTCAGATACGCAGTATTTT.

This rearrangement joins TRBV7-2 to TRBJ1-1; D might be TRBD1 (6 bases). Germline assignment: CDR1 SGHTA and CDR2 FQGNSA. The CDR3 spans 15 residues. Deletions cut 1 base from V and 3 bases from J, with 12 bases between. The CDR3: CASSLVGGGYTEAFF. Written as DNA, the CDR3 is TGTGCCAGCAGCTTAGTCGGGGGGGGCTACACTGAAGCTTTCTTT.

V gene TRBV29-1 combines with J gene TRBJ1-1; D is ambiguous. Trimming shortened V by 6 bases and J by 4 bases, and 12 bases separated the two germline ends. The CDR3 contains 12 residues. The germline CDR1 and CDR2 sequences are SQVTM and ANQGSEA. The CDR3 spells CSVLSGFTEAFF. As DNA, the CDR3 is TGCAGCGTGCTCTCGGGGTTCACTGAAGCTTTCTTT.

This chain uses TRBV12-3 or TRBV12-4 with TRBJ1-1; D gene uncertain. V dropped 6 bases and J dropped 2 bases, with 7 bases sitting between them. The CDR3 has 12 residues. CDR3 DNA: TGTGCCAGCAGCGGAGCCAACACTGAAGCTTTCTTT. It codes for CASSGANTEAFF.

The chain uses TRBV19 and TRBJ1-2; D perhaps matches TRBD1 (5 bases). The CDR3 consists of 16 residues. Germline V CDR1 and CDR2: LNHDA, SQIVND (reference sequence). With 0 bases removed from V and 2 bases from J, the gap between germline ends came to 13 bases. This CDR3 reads CASSIDVGGWNYGYTF. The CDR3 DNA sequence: TGTGCCAGTAGTATAGATGTCGGGGGATGGAACTATGGCTACACCTTC.

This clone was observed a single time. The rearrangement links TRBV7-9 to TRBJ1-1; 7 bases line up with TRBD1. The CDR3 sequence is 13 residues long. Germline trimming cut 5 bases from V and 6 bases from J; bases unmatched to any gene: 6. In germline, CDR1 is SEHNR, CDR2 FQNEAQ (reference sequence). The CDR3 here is CASSTRQGSEAFF. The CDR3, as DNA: TGTGCCAGCAGCACTAGACAGGGCTCTGAAGCTTTCTTT.

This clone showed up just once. The CDR3 nucleotides read TGTGCCATCAGTGAGTCGGGACAGGGTTTGAACACTGAAGCTTTCTTT. Translated: CAISESGQGLNTEAFF. The rearrangement uses TRBV10-3 and TRBJ1-1, with TRBD1 identical over 9 bases. Trimming cost V 0 bases and J 0 bases; bases outside gene matches: 2. The CDR3 has 16 residues. Per germline, CDR1 ENHRY and CDR2 SYGVKD.

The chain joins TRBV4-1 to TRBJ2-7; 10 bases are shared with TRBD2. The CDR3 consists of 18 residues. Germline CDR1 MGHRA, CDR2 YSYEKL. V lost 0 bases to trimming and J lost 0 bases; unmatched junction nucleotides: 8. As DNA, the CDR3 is TGCGCCAGCAGCCAAGATGGCCTAGCGGGGGATTACTCCTACGAGCAGTACTTC. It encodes CASSQDGLAGDYSYEQYF.

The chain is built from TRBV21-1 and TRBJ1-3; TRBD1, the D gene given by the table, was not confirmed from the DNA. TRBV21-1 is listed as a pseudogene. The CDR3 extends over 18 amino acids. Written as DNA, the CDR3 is TGTGCCAGCAGCAACCTTAACCGGACAGGCAACGGAGGTAACACCATATATTTT. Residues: CASSNLNRTGNGGNTIYF.

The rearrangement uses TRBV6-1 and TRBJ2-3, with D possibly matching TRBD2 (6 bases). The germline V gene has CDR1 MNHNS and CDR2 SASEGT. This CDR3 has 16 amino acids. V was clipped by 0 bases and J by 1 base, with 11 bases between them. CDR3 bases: TGTGCCAGCAGTGAAGCCCCCTGGGGGGGCACAGATACGCAGTATTTT. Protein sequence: CASSEAPWGGTDTQYF.

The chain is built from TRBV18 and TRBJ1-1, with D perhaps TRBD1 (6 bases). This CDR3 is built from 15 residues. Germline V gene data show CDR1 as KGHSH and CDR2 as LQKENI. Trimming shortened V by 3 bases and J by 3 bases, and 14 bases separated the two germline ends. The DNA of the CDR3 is TGTGCCAGCTCACCCTTGGGGGCGGGGGACACTGAAGCTTTCTTT. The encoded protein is CASSPLGAGDTEAFF. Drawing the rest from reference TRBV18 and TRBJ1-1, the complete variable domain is NAGVMQNPRHLVRRRGQEARLRCSPMKGHSHVYWYRQLPEEGLKFMVYLQKENIIDESGMPKERFSAEFPKEGPSILRIQQVVRGDSAAYFCASSPLGAGDTEAFFGQGTRLTVV.

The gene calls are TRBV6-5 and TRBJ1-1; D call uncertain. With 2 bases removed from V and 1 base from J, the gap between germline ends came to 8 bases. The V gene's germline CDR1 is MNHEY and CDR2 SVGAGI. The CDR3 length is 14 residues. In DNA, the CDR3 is TGTGCCAGCAGTTACCTTCCGGGGAACACTGAAGCTTTCTTT. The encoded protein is CASSYLPGNTEAFF.

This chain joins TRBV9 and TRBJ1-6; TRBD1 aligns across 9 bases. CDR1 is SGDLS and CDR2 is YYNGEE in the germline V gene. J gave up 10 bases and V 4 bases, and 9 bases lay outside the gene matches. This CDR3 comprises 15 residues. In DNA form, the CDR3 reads TGTGCCAGCAGCTCCCGGACAGGGGCTAGATCACCCCTCCACTTT. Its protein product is CASSSRTGARSPLHF.

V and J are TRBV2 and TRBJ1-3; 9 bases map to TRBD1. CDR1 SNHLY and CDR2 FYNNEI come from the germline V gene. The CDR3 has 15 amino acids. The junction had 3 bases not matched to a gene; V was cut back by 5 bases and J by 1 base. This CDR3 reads CASSRQGGSGNTIYF. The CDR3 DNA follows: TGTGCCAGCAGTCGACAGGGGGGATCTGGAAACACCATATATTTT.

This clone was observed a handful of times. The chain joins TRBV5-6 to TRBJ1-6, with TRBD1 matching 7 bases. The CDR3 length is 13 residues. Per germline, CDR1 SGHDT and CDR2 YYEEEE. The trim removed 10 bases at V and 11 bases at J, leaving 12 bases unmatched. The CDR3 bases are TGTGCCTCTCTCCGAGACAGGGAAACACCCCTCCACTTT. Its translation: CASLRDRETPLHF.

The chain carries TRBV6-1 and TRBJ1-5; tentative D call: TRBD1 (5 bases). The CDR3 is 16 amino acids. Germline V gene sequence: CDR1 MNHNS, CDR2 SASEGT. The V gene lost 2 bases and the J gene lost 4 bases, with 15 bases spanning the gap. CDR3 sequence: CASSERLGVFNQPQHF. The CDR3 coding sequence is TGTGCCAGCAGTGAAAGATTAGGGGTATTTAATCAGCCCCAGCATTTT.

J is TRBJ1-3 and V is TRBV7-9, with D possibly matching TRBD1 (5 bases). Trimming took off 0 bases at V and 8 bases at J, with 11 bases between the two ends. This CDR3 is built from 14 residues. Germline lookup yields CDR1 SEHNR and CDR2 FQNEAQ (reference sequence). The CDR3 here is CASSLAGGADTIYF. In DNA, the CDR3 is TGTGCCAGCAGCTTAGCCGGGGGTGCGGACACCATATATTTT.

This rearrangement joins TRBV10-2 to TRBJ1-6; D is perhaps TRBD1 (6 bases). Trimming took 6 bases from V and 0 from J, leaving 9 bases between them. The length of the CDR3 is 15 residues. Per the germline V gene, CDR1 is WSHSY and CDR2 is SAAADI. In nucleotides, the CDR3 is TGCGCCAGCAGACAGGGACGCTCCTATAATTCACCCCTCCACTTT. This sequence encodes CASRQGRSYNSPLHF.

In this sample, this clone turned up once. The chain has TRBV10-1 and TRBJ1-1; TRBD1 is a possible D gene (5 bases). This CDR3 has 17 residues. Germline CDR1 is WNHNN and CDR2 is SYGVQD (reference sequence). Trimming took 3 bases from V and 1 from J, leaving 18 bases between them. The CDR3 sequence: CASSEVPGNVENTEAFF. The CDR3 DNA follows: TGCGCCAGCAGTGAAGTCCCAGGGAATGTCGAGAACACTGAAGCTTTCTTT.

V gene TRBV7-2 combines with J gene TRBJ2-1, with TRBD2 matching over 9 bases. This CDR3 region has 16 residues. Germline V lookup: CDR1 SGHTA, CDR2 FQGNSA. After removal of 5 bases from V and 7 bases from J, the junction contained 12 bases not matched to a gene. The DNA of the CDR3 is TGTGCCAGCAGCCGCGGGTCTAGCGGGACCCAAAATGAGCAGTTCTTC. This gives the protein CASSRGSSGTQNEQFF.

The CDR3 sequence: CASSEVGHSLTKGYTF. The CDR3 DNA is TGTGCCAGCAGTGAAGTGGGACACTCCCTAACTAAGGGCTACACCTTC. This chain joins TRBV2 and TRBJ1-2, with a possible D match to TRBD1 (6 bases). This CDR3 spans 16 amino acids. V dropped 1 base and J dropped 8 bases, with 20 bases sitting between them. Germline loops: CDR1 SNHLY, CDR2 FYNNEI.

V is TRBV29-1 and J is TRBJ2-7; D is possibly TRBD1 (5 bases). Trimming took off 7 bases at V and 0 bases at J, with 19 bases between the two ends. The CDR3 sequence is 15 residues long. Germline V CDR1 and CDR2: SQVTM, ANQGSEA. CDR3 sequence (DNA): TGCAGCGCCAAAGGGGTGGACGGTGTCTCCTACGAGCAGTACTTC. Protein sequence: CSAKGVDGVSYEQYF.

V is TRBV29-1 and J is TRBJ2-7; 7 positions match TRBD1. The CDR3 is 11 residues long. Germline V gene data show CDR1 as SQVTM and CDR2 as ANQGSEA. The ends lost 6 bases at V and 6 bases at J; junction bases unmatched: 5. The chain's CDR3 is CSVRQGSEQYF. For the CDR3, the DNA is TGCAGCGTCCGACAGGGAAGCGAGCAGTACTTC.